This T cell receptor beta chain was retrieved from a study of blood T cell repertoires in COVID-19. Only in-frame clones appear in the TCRdb table, and some are missing; sequencing was by immunoSEQ multiplex PCR. The sample holds 140,000 to 150,000 clones, 78% seen once. V was cut by 2 bases and J by 6 bases, with 11 bases left in between. This CDR3 has 13 amino acids. Germline V gene lookup returns CDR1 SGHRS and CDR2 YFSETQ. The chain couples TRBV5-1 to TRBJ1-1; perhaps TRBD1 as D (5 bases). The material sequenced was PBMCs or T cells enriched from blood (not recorded which). This TCR was sampled from a woman aged 45-59 years who had recovered from COVID-19. CDR3 amino acids: CASSLYGGAEAFF. DNA for the CDR3: TGCGCCAGCAGCTTATATGGGGGGGCTGAAGCTTTCTTT.